There are a few counts of the clone carrying this T cell receptor (beta chain). Its target is not known. The data are from a study of shared clonotypes between healthy human individuals. Turning to the study itself: Three plates were used per donor for CD4 naive, three for CD4 memory, two for CD8 naive and one for CD8 memory. Study-level results: All-four-donor shared clonotypes had higher generation probabilities than non-shared clonotypes did.

The naive CD8 subset, CD45RO-negative cells positively selected for CCR7, excluded terminally differentiated effector memory CD45RA+ cells. Sequencing was performed with immunoSEQ multiplex PCR; in TCRdb, only in-frame clones are kept and a portion is missing. The sample lists millions of clones, approximately 95% occurring once. This clonotype was sampled from a man younger than 35 in good health. Sequenced material: naive CD8+ T cells sorted from blood.

CDR3 DNA sequence: TGCGCCAGCAGCCCGGAGGAATCAGCGTTTTACGAGCAGTACTTC. Encoded protein: CASSPEESAFYEQYF. The V and J genes are TRBV5-1 and TRBJ2-7; D perhaps matches TRBD2 (5 bases). This CDR3 is built from 15 residues. Germline lookup yields CDR1 SGHRS and CDR2 YFSETQ. The ends were cut back, 4 bases at V and 4 bases at J, with 18 bases in the middle. The complete variable domain, with remaining parts taken from reference TRBV5-1 and TRBJ2-7, reads KAGVTQTPRYLIKTRGQQVTLSCSPISGHRSVSWYQQTPGQGLQFLFEYFSETQRNKGNFPGRFSGRQFSNSRSEMNVSTLELGDSALYLCASSPEESAFYEQYFGPGTRLTVT.